These 28 T cell receptor beta chains share one sample of origin, sequenced in a study of T cell repertoires in cytomegalovirus infection. TCRdb reprocessed the reads with MiXCR, giving one entry per CDR3 protein. The top ten hold around 15% of the sample, which has fewer than 1,000,000 distinct CDR3 sequences, approximately 31% seen once. These receptors are not linked to any known antigen. The sequenced sample was cultured CD8+ T cells from PBMCs, obtained from culture after CMV antigen stimulation. The source is a human donor in good health (CMV status not recorded). Some clones in this sample may be carry-over from other donors' samples.

This clonotype was observed at least ten times. The chain links TRBV7-9 to TRBJ1-2, with TRBD1 matching over 9 bases. The J segment lost 3 bases and the V segment lost 6 bases, leaving 11 bases of the junction unmatched. CDR3 length: 16 amino acids. CDR1 is SEHNR, CDR2 FQNEAQ, per germline (reference sequence). The CDR3 spells CASSPPLQGAHYGYTF. The CDR3, as DNA: TGTGCCAGCAGTCCCCCACTACAGGGGGCACACTATGGCTACACCTTC.

This chain connects TRBV24-1 to TRBJ2-3; the D call may be TRBD1 or TRBD2 (5 bases each). Germline assignment: CDR1 KGHDR and CDR2 SFDVKD. V was trimmed by 10 bases and J by 3 bases, leaving 22 bases between them. The CDR3 is 16 amino acids. This CDR3 reads CATGRLGPDGTDTQYF. CDR3 nucleotides: TGTGCCACTGGACGCTTGGGACCCGACGGTACAGATACGCAGTATTTT.

This chain connects TRBV7-8 to TRBJ1-3; no definite D call. The CDR3 runs to 11 residues. Germline V gene sequence: CDR1 SGHVS, CDR2 FQNEAQ. V was clipped by 6 bases and J by 4 bases, with 4 bases between them. The CDR3 reads CASSWGNTIYF. The CDR3 nucleotides are TGTGCCAGCAGTTGGGGAAACACCATATATTTT.

In its sample, this clonotype was seen a few times. The chain couples TRBV7-8 to TRBJ2-1, with TRBD2 matching 15 bases. The CDR3 is made up of 16 amino acids. After removal of 2 bases from V and 9 bases from J, the junction contained 5 bases not matched to a gene. Germline V gives CDR1 SGHVS, CDR2 FQNEAQ. The CDR3 reads CASSLRTSGGAGEQFF. CDR3 DNA sequence: TGTGCCAGCAGCTTAAGGACTAGCGGGGGGGCCGGTGAGCAGTTCTTC.

This chain joins TRBV5-5 and TRBJ2-7, with D perhaps TRBD1 (5 bases). Germline V lookup: CDR1 SGHKS, CDR2 YYEKEE (reference sequence). The CDR3 covers 14 residues. The CDR3 region is CVSSSVRGSYEQYV. The CDR3 DNA follows: TGTGTCAGCAGCTCGGTTAGGGGCTCCTACGAGCAGTACGTC.

The CDR3, as DNA: TGTGCCAGCAGCTTAGACGGAGGCTCCTACGAGCAGTACGTC. Translated: CASSLDGGSYEQYV. This sequence joins TRBV7-6 and TRBJ2-7, with D possibly TRBD2 on 5 matching bases. V lost 1 base, J lost 0 bases, and 7 bases lay in between. The CDR3 extends over 14 amino acids. Germline CDR1 is SGHVS and CDR2 is FNYEAQ.

The chain carries TRBV12-3 or TRBV12-4 and TRBJ2-7, with 7 bases aligning to TRBD1. The CDR3 covers 15 residues. V gave up 5 bases and J gave up 1 base; unmatched junction bases: 8. CDR3 nucleotide sequence: TGTGCCAGCAGTCCTCGAAGGGACAGATCCTACGAGCAGTACTTC. This encodes CASSPRRDRSYEQYF.

In its sample, this clonotype was seen a few times. The chain has TRBV4-3 and TRBJ1-6; TRBD1 is a possible D gene (5 bases). The CDR3 spans 14 residues. The germline V and J ends were trimmed by 0 bases and 9 bases, with 9 bases remaining between them. Germline CDR1 reads LGHNA; CDR2 reads YSLEER. DNA of the CDR3: TGCGCCAGCAGCCAAGATGACAGATCTTCACCCCTCCACTTT. It is translated as CASSQDDRSSPLHF.

This clonotype was detected a few times. This rearrangement joins TRBV5-1 to TRBJ1-1; D unclear. Germline-derived CDR1 and CDR2 are SGHRS and YFSETQ. V was clipped by 1 base and J by 7 bases, with 11 bases between them. This CDR3 is built from 13 residues. The CDR3 is CASSLRRGDEAFF. The CDR3 nucleotides read TGCGCCAGCAGCTTGCGCCGGGGAGATGAAGCTTTCTTT. The variable domain in full, with the rest retrieved from reference TRBV5-1 and TRBJ1-1, is KAGVTQTPRYLIKTRGQQVTLSCSPISGHRSVSWYQQTPGQGLQFLFEYFSETQRNKGNFPGRFSGRQFSNSRSEMNVSTLELGDSALYLCASSLRRGDEAFFGQGTRLTVV.

The V gene is TRBV12-3 or TRBV12-4, the J gene TRBJ2-3, with D perhaps being TRBD1 or TRBD2 (5 bases each). CDR3 length: 15 amino acids. The germline V and J ends were trimmed by 5 bases and 0 bases, with 12 bases remaining between them. As DNA, the CDR3 is TGTGCCAGCAGTCCCCCATGGGGGAGCACAGATACGCAGTATTTT. The encoded protein is CASSPPWGSTDTQYF.

The chain is built from TRBV27 and TRBJ2-7; 7 nucleotides match TRBD2. The CDR3 loop spans 16 amino acids. V shed 0 bases and J 0 bases; nucleotides not matched to a gene: 5. Germline-derived CDR1 and CDR2 are MNHEY and SMNVEV (reference sequence). This CDR3 is CASSLSMGDYSYEQYF. The CDR3 nucleotides read TGTGCCAGCAGTTTATCGATGGGGGACTACTCCTACGAGCAGTACTTC.

The V and J genes are TRBV7-9 and TRBJ1-1; TRBD1 might be the D (6 bases). Trimming cost V 8 bases and J 0 bases, with 16 bases left between them. There are 15 residues in the CDR3. The germline gives CDR1 SEHNR, CDR2 FQNEAQ (reference sequence). The DNA of the CDR3 is TGTGCCAGCTCTATTACGGACAGAATGAACACTGAAGCTTTCTTT. Amino acids: CASSITDRMNTEAFF.

The V gene is TRBV4-1, the J gene TRBJ1-3; D is ambiguous. Trimming took off 3 bases at V and 2 bases at J, with 20 bases between the two ends. The CDR3 loop spans 18 amino acids. The V gene's germline CDR1 is MGHRA and CDR2 YSYEKL. CDR3 protein: CASSQRIMVRDPGNTIYF. For the CDR3, the DNA is TGCGCCAGCAGCCAGAGGATCATGGTCCGAGACCCTGGAAACACCATATATTTT.

V is TRBV28 and J is TRBJ2-1; 9 bases are a match to TRBD1. The CDR3 is 14 residues long. The germline V gene has CDR1 MDHEN and CDR2 SYDVKM. V was clipped by 6 bases and J by 8 bases; unmatched bases: 8. The CDR3 protein is CASRPGQGLYEQFF. The CDR3 coding sequence is TGTGCCAGCAGGCCGGGACAGGGATTATATGAGCAGTTCTTC.

The V and J genes are TRBV28 and TRBJ2-3, with 8 bases aligning to TRBD1. CDR1 is MDHEN, CDR2 SYDVKM, per germline. The CDR3 runs to 17 residues. Trimming removed 6 bases from V and 0 bases from J; junction bases left unmatched: 11. CDR3 sequence (DNA): TGTGCCAGCAGCCAACCCGGACAGGGCCTTAGCACAGATACGCAGTATTTT. Amino acid sequence: CASSQPGQGLSTDTQYF.

This clonotype was detected a few times. V and J are TRBV19 and TRBJ2-1; the D is unclear. The CDR3 covers 17 residues. V lost 2 bases, J lost 0 bases, and 14 bases lay in between. Germline V gives CDR1 LNHDA, CDR2 SQIVND (reference sequence). The CDR3 sequence: CASSIPPWSGSYNEQFF. The CDR3, as DNA: TGTGCCAGTAGTATACCCCCTTGGTCGGGCTCCTACAATGAGCAGTTCTTC.

This clonotype was seen only a few times. This chain uses TRBV7-2 with TRBJ1-2; TRBD1 agrees at 9 bases. The J segment lost 1 base and the V segment lost 3 bases, leaving 9 bases of the junction unmatched. The CDR3 totals 17 residues. The V gene's germline CDR1 is SGHTA and CDR2 FQGNSA. The DNA of the CDR3 is TGTGCCAGCAGCTTGCCGGGACAGGGCGTATTTAACTATGGCTACACCTTC. Its protein is CASSLPGQGVFNYGYTF.

The chain employs TRBV6-5 and TRBJ1-6; no reliable D call. The germline CDR1 and CDR2 sequences are MNHEY and SVGAGI. The CDR3 is 13 amino acids. The ends were cut back, 2 bases at V and 10 bases at J, with 9 bases in the middle. The CDR3 reads CASSYAQTSPLHF. The CDR3 DNA follows: TGTGCCAGCAGTTACGCCCAAACCTCACCCCTCCACTTT.

This clonotype has a count of ten or more. The rearrangement links TRBV2 to TRBJ1-5; a possible D gene is TRBD1 (6 bases). This CDR3 spans 16 amino acids. Trimming removed 6 bases at V and 0 bases at J, with 15 bases between. CDR1 is SNHLY and CDR2 is FYNNEI in the germline V gene. DNA for the CDR3: TGTGCCAGCAGCCGGACAGTTCTTTATAGCAATCAGCCCCAGCATTTT. It encodes CASSRTVLYSNQPQHF.

V and J are TRBV7-9 and TRBJ1-1; no clear D. The CDR3 runs to 11 residues. Germline V gene data show CDR1 as SEHNR and CDR2 as FQNEAQ (reference sequence). The V end was cut by 6 bases, the J end by 5 bases, with 7 bases between. CDR3 loop: CASRATTEAFF. The CDR3 region has the DNA TGTGCCAGCAGGGCGACAACTGAAGCTTTCTTT.

The chain couples TRBV7-9 to TRBJ1-1; a weak D match, TRBD1 (5 bases). The CDR3 contains 14 residues. Trimming pared 0 bases from V and 3 bases from J, leaving 8 bases between. CDR1 and CDR2 from the germline V gene are SEHNR and FQNEAQ (reference sequence). DNA for the CDR3: TGTGCCAGCAGCTTAGCCGGGACCTACACTGAAGCTTTCTTT. This codes for CASSLAGTYTEAFF.

There are a few counts of this clonotype. J is TRBJ2-1 and V is TRBV6-5; the D gene is possibly TRBD2 (5 bases). The germline V gene has CDR1 MNHEY and CDR2 SVGAGI. Trimming stripped 3 bases from V and 2 bases from J, with 14 bases between. The CDR3 is 16 residues long. The CDR3 loop is CASSYFREGPYNEQFF. The CDR3 DNA follows: TGTGCCAGCAGTTATTTCCGGGAAGGACCCTACAATGAGCAGTTCTTC.

The rearrangement uses TRBV5-5 and TRBJ2-2; D is perhaps TRBD1 or TRBD2 (5 bases each). The CDR3 totals 16 residues. Germline assignment: CDR1 SGHKS and CDR2 YYEKEE (reference sequence). Trimming pared 0 bases from V and 3 bases from J, leaving 12 bases between. The CDR3 loop is CASSLVVGRDTGELFF. DNA of the CDR3: TGTGCCAGCAGCTTGGTCGTGGGACGGGACACCGGGGAGCTGTTTTTT.

This sequence joins TRBV7-9 and TRBJ2-3, with D maybe TRBD1 (8 bases). Between the trimmed V and J ends, which lost 1 base and 1 base, there was a span of 18 bases. Germline-derived CDR1 and CDR2 are SEHNR and FQNEAQ (reference sequence). The CDR3 is 18 amino acids. Here the CDR3 DNA reads TGTGCCAGCAGCTTAGTCGGAAGACAGGGGAGGGGCACAGATACGCAGTATTTT. As protein: CASSLVGRQGRGTDTQYF. Full variable domain (remainder filled in from reference TRBV7-9 and TRBJ2-3): DTGVSQNPRHKITKRGQNVTFRCDPISEHNRLYWYRQTLGQGPEFLTYFQNEAQLEKSRLLSDRFSAERPKGSFSTLEIQRTEQGDSAMYLCASSLVGRQGRGTDTQYFGPGTRLTVL.

V and J are TRBV28 and TRBJ2-7, with 9 nucleotides matching TRBD2. The junction had 5 bases not matched to a gene; V was cut back by 3 bases and J by 2 bases. Per the germline V gene, CDR1 is MDHEN and CDR2 is SYDVKM. The CDR3 is 15 amino acids. CDR3 sequence: CASSFGPSGTYEQYV. CDR3 DNA sequence: TGTGCCAGCAGTTTTGGCCCTAGCGGGACCTACGAGCAGTACGTC.

The V gene is TRBV27, the J gene TRBJ1-4; D is ambiguous. Per the germline V gene, CDR1 is MNHEY and CDR2 is SMNVEV (reference sequence). The CDR3 is 13 residues long. With 8 bases removed from V and 3 bases from J, the gap between germline ends came to 10 bases. The CDR3, as DNA: TGTGCCAGCCGTTACGCGGCTAATGAAAAACTGTTTTTT. It translates to CASRYAANEKLFF.

This clonotype showed up just a few times. The V and J genes are TRBV24-1 and TRBJ2-3; D may be TRBD1 (6 bases). The CDR3 spans 15 residues. Trimming cost V 4 bases and J 0 bases, with 10 bases left between them. The germline V gene encodes CDR1 KGHDR and CDR2 SFDVKD. The CDR3 coding sequence is TGTGCCACCAGTGACGGTACAGGGAGCACAGATACGCAGTATTTT. This sequence encodes CATSDGTGSTDTQYF.

The chain combines TRBV7-6 with TRBJ2-2; 8 bases fit TRBD2. The CDR3 is made up of 14 amino acids. Germline trimming cut 5 bases from V and 6 bases from J; bases unmatched to any gene: 5. Germline loops: CDR1 SGHVS, CDR2 FNYEAQ. In DNA form, the CDR3 reads TGTGCCAGCAGCCCCGGGGGGGTGCCCGGGGAGCTGTTTTTT. It encodes CASSPGGVPGELFF.